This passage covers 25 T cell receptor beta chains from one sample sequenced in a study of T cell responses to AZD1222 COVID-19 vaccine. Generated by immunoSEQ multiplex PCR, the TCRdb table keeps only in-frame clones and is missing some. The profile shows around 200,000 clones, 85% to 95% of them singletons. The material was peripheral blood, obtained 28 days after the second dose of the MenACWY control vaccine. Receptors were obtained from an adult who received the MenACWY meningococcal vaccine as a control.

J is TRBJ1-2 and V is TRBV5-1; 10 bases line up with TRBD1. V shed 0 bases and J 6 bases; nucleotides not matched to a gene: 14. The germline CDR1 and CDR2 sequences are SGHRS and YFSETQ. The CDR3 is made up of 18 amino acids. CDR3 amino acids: CASSLARQGAVGNDGYTF. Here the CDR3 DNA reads TGCGCCAGCAGCTTGGCTAGACAGGGGGCGGTTGGAAACGATGGCTACACCTTC.

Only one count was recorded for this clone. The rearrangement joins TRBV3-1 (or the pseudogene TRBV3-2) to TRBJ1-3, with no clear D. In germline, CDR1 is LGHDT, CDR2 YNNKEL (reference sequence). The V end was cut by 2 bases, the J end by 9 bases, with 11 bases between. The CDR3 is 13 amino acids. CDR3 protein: CASSQYGGSTIYF. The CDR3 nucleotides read TGTGCCAGCAGCCAATACGGTGGCTCCACCATATATTTT.

CDR3 nucleotides: TGTGCCAGCAGCTCCCAGGTTGGGATCGAGCAGTACTTC. As protein: CASSSQVGIEQYF. The V and J genes are TRBV7-3 and TRBJ2-7; D gene unclear. CDR1 and CDR2 from the germline V gene are SGHTA and FQGTGA. Trimming took off 4 bases at V and 6 bases at J, with 13 bases between the two ends. CDR3 length: 13 amino acids. The variable domain in full, with the rest retrieved from reference TRBV7-3 and TRBJ2-7, is GAGVSQTPSNKVTEKGKYVELRCDPISGHTALYWYRQSLGQGPEFLIYFQGTGAADDSGLPNDRFFAVRPEGSVSTLKIQRTERGDSAVYLCASSSQVGIEQYFGPGTRLTVT.

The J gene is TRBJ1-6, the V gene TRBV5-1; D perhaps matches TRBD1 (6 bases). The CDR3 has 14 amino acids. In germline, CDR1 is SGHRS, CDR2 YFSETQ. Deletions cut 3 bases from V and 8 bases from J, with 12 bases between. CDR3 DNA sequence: TGCGCCAGCAGCTCCGGACAGAGCTATTCACCCCTCCACTTT. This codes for CASSSGQSYSPLHF.

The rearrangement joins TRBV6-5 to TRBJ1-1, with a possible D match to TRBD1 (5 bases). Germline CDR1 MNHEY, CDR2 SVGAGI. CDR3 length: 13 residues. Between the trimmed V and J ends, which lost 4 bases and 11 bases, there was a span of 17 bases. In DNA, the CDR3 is TGTGCCAGCAGTTTCTTAGAAGGGACTCAGGCTTTCTTT. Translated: CASSFLEGTQAFF.

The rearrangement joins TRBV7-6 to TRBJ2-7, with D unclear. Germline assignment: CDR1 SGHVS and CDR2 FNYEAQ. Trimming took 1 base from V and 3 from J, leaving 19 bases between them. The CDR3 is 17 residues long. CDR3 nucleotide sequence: TGTGCCAGCAGCTTAGTACCCGGGCCGGTACAAGACTACGAGCAGTACTTC. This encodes CASSLVPGPVQDYEQYF. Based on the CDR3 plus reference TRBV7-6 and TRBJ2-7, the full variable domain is GAGVSQSPRYKVTKRGQDVALRCDPISGHVSLYWYRQALGQGPEFLTYFNYEAQQDKSGLPNDRFSAERPEGSISTLTIQRTEQRDSAMYRCASSLVPGPVQDYEQYFGPGTRLTVT.

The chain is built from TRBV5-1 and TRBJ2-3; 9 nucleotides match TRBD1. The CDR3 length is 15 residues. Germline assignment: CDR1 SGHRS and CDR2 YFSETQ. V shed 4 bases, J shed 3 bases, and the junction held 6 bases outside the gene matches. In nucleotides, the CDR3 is TGCGCCAGCAGCCCGACAGGGGGTCCGACAGATACGCAGTATTTT. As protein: CASSPTGGPTDTQYF. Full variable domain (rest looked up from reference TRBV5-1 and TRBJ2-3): KAGVTQTPRYLIKTRGQQVTLSCSPISGHRSVSWYQQTPGQGLQFLFEYFSETQRNKGNFPGRFSGRQFSNSRSEMNVSTLELGDSALYLCASSPTGGPTDTQYFGPGTRLTVL.

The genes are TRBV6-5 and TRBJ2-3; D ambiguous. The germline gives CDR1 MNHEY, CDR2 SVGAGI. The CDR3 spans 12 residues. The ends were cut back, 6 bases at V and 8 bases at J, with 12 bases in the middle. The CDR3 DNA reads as TGTGCCAGCAGGGGGAACGTCCTTACGCAGTATTTT. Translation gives CASRGNVLTQYF.

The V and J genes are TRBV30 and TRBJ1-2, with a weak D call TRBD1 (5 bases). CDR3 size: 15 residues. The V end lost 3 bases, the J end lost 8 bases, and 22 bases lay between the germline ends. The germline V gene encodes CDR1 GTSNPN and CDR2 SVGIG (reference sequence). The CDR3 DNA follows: TGTGCCTGGAGCCGTACCCCGGGGACTGCAGGGGGCTACACCTTC. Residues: CAWSRTPGTAGGYTF.

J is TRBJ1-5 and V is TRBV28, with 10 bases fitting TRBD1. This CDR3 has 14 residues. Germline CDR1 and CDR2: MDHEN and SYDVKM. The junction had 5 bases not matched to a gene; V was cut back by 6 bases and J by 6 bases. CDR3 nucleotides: TGTGCCAGCAGGGAATGGACAGGGGGTCAGCCCCAGCATTTT. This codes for CASREWTGGQPQHF.

This CDR3 reads CASSLDSYYGYTF. The CDR3 DNA reads as TGCGCCAGCAGCTTGGACAGCTACTATGGCTACACCTTC. J is TRBJ1-2 and V is TRBV5-1; no clear D gene. Trimming left V 0 bases short and J 3 bases short, with 6 bases between. The CDR3 is made up of 13 amino acids. Looked up from germline, CDR1 is SGHRS and CDR2 is YFSETQ. Drawing the rest from reference TRBV5-1 and TRBJ1-2, the complete variable domain is KAGVTQTPRYLIKTRGQQVTLSCSPISGHRSVSWYQQTPGQGLQFLFEYFSETQRNKGNFPGRFSGRQFSNSRSEMNVSTLELGDSALYLCASSLDSYYGYTFGSGTRLTVV.

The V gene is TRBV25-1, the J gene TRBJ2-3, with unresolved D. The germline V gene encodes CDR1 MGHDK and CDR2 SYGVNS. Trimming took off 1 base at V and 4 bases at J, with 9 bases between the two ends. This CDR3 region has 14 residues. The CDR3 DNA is TGTGCCAGCAGTGAATTCAGTCTTTCAGATACGCAGTATTTT. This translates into CASSEFSLSDTQYF.

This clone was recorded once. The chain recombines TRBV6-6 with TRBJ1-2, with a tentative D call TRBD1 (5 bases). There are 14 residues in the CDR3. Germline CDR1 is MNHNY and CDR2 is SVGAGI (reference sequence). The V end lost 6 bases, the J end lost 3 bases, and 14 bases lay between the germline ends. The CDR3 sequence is CASRAFQGDYGYTF. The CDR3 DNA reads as TGTGCCAGCAGGGCTTTCCAGGGAGACTATGGCTACACCTTC.

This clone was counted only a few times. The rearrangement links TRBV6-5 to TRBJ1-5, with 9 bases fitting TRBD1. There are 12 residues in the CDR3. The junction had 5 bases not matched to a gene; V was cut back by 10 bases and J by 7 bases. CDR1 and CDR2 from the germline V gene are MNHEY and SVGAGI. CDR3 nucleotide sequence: TGTGCCACCACGGACAGGGGACAGCCCCAGCATTTT. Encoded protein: CATTDRGQPQHF.

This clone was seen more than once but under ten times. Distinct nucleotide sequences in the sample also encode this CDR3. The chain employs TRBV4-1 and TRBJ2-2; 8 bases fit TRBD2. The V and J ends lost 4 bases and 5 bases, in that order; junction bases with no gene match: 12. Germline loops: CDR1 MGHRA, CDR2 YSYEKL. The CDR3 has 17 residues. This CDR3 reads CASSLMGGGGRTGELFF. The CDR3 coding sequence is TGCGCCAGCAGCCTCATGGGTGGCGGGGGGAGGACCGGGGAGCTGTTTTTT.

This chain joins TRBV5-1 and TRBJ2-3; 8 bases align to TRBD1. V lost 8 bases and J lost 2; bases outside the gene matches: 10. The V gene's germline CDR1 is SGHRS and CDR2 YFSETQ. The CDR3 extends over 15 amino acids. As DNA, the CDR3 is TGCGCCAGTTCGACAGGGGCGACCATCACAGATACGCAGTATTTT. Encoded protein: CASSTGATITDTQYF.

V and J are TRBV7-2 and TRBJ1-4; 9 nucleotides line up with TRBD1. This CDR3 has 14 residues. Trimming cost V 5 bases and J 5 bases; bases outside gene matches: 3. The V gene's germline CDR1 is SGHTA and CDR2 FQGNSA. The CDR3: CASSPDRGNEKLFF. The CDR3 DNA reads TGTGCCAGCAGCCCTGACAGGGGGAATGAAAAACTGTTTTTT.

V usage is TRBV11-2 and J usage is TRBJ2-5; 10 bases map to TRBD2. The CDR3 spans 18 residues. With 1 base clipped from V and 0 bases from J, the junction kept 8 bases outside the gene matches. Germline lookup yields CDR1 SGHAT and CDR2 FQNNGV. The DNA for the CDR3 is TGTGCCAGCAGCTTAGGTACATATCTAGCGGGGGACCAAGAGACCCAGTACTTC. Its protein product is CASSLGTYLAGDQETQYF.

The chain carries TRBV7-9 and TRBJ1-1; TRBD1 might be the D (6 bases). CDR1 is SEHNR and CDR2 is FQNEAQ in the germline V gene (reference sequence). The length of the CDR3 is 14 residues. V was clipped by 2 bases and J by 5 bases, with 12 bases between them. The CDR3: CASSLQQGSTEAFF. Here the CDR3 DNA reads TGTGCCAGCAGCTTACAACAGGGTAGTACTGAAGCTTTCTTT.

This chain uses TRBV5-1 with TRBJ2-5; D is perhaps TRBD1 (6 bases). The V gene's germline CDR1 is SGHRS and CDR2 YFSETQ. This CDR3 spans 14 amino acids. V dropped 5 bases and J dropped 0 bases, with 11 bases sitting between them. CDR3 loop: CASRTDSYQETQYF. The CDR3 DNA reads TGCGCCAGCAGGACGGACAGCTACCAAGAGACCCAGTACTTC.

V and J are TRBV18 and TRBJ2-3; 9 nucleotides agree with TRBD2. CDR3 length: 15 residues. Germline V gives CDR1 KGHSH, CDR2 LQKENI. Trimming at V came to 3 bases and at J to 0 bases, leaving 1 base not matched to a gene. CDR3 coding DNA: TGTGCCAGCTCACCCCTAGCGGGAAGCACAGATACGCAGTATTTT. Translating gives CASSPLAGSTDTQYF.

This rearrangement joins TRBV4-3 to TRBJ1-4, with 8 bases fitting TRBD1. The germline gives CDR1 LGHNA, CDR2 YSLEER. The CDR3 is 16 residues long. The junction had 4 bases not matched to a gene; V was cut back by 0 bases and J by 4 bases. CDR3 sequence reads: CASSQDGQGSNEKLFF. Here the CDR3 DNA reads TGCGCCAGCAGCCAAGACGGACAGGGAAGTAATGAAAAACTGTTTTTT.

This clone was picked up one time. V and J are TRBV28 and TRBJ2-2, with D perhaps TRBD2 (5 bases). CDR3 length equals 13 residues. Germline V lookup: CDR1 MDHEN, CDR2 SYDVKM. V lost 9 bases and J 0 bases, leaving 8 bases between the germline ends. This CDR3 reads CASSTTNTGELFF. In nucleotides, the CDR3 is TGTGCCAGTTCGACTACGAACACCGGGGAGCTGTTTTTT.

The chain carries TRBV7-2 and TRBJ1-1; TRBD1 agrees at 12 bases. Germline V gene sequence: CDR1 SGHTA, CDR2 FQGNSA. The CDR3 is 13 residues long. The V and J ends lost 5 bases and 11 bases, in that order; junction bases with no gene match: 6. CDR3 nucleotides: TGTGCCAGCAGCCTAGGGACAGGGGGCTCTGCTTTCTTT. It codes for CASSLGTGGSAFF.

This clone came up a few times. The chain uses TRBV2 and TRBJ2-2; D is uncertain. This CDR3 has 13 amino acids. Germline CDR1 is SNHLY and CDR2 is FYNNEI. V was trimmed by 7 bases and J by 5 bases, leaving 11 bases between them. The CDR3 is CASTRSRTGELFF. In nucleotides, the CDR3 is TGTGCCAGCACGCGGAGTCGGACCGGGGAGCTGTTTTTT.